Shown below are 28 T cell receptor beta chains from a single sample sequenced in a study of blood T cell repertoires in COVID-19. The assay was immunoSEQ multiplex PCR, and TCRdb's table has in-frame clones only and misses some. This sample yields 200,000 to 250,000 clones, of which over 75% are seen a single time; 5.1% belongs to the top ten. Sequences were obtained from peripheral blood. These TCRs come from a man aged 50 to 59 with COVID-19, enrolled during active disease.

The genes are TRBV13 and TRBJ2-7; 9 bases are shared with TRBD1. CDR3 length equals 14 residues. Germline lookup yields CDR1 PRHDT and CDR2 FYEKMQ (reference sequence). Trimming at V came to 7 bases and at J to 2 bases, leaving 6 bases not matched to a gene. CDR3: CASTEQGAPYEQYF. The CDR3 DNA follows: TGTGCCAGCACCGAACAGGGGGCGCCCTACGAGCAGTACTTC.

The CDR3 DNA follows: TGTGCCAGCAGCGTAGGGGGCAGGGGGAAAGCCGGGGAGCTGTTTTTT. It translates to CASSVGGRGKAGELFF. The J gene is TRBJ2-2, the V gene TRBV9, with 7 bases lining up with TRBD1. Germline V lookup: CDR1 SGDLS, CDR2 YYNGEE. CDR3 length: 16 amino acids. The V and J ends lost 0 bases and 6 bases, in that order; junction bases with no gene match: 8. The full variable domain, with the rest looked up from reference TRBV9 and TRBJ2-2, is DSGVTQTPKHLITATGQRVTLRCSPRSGDLSVYWYQQSLDQGLQFLIQYYNGEERAKGNILERFSAQQFPDLHSELNLSSLELGDSALYFCASSVGGRGKAGELFFGEGSRLTVL.

This chain connects TRBV7-8 to TRBJ2-2, with D possibly TRBD1 on 5 matching bases. The CDR3 loop spans 14 amino acids. Germline CDR1 reads SGHVS; CDR2 reads FQNEAQ. Trimming stripped 6 bases from V and 5 bases from J, with 13 bases between. CDR3 nucleotides: TGTGCCAGCAGTCAGGGAATCGGGACCGGGGAGCTGTTTTTT. The encoded protein is CASSQGIGTGELFF.

A single count supports this clone. The chain recombines TRBV7-9 with TRBJ2-7; D gene unclear. V was cut by 3 bases and J by 0 bases, with 6 bases left in between. This CDR3 has 13 amino acids. The V gene's germline CDR1 is SEHNR and CDR2 FQNEAQ (reference sequence). The CDR3: CASSFVSSYEQYF. In nucleotides, the CDR3 is TGTGCCAGCAGCTTCGTCAGCTCCTACGAGCAGTACTTC.

The rearrangement uses TRBV27 and TRBJ2-7; 7 positions agree with TRBD2. This CDR3 spans 14 amino acids. Germline V gives CDR1 MNHEY, CDR2 SMNVEV (reference sequence). Trimming removed 9 bases from V and 0 bases from J; junction bases left unmatched: 8. CDR3 region: CASPRGCPSYEQYF. The CDR3 DNA reads TGTGCCAGTCCGCGGGGGTGCCCCTCCTACGAGCAGTACTTC.

The genes are TRBV9 and TRBJ2-2; TRBD1 matches at 10 bases. The CDR3 has 17 residues. The V segment lost 3 bases and the J segment 1 base; nucleotides outside the gene matches: 6. The germline V gene has CDR1 SGDLS and CDR2 YYNGEE. CDR3 nucleotides: TGTGCCAGCAGCGGCGGCCGGGACAGGGGGAACACCGGGGAGCTGTTTTTT. It translates to CASSGGRDRGNTGELFF.

V gene TRBV19 combines with J gene TRBJ2-1; TRBD1 agrees at 11 bases. CDR1 and CDR2 from the germline V gene are LNHDA and SQIVND (reference sequence). V dropped 6 bases and J dropped 7; count of bases not matched to a gene: 8. The CDR3 runs 15 residues. Written as DNA, the CDR3 is TGTGCCAGTAGACCGGGACAGGGGGTATGGAATGAGCAGTTCTTC. It encodes CASRPGQGVWNEQFF.

The rearrangement uses TRBV20-1 and TRBJ2-3; D not certain. Germline V gives CDR1 DFQATT, CDR2 SNEGSKA (reference sequence). The CDR3 consists of 12 residues. V lost 3 bases, J lost 1 base, and 5 bases lay in between. The CDR3 DNA reads as TGCAGTGCTAGTCTTGGCACAGATACGCAGTATTTT. Translation: CSASLGTDTQYF.

J is TRBJ1-1 and V is TRBV6-5, with D perhaps matching TRBD1 (5 bases). V lost 7 bases and J 1 base, leaving 13 bases between the germline ends. Germline V gene sequence: CDR1 MNHEY, CDR2 SVGAGI. CDR3 length: 14 amino acids. The chain's CDR3 is CASTPTVTNTEAFF. CDR3 bases: TGTGCCAGCACCCCGACAGTTACGAACACTGAAGCTTTCTTT.

The genes are TRBV28 and TRBJ2-4, with D perhaps TRBD1 (5 bases). The CDR3 extends over 14 amino acids. V was clipped by 0 bases and J by 3 bases, with 6 bases between them. Germline assignment: CDR1 MDHEN and CDR2 SYDVKM. This CDR3 is CASSLWTVKNIQYF. DNA for the CDR3: TGTGCCAGCAGTTTATGGACAGTCAAAAACATTCAGTACTTC.

This chain uses TRBV19 with TRBJ1-1; D is perhaps TRBD1 (5 bases). V was trimmed by 6 bases and J by 1 base, leaving 21 bases between them. The CDR3 consists of 17 residues. Germline CDR1 reads LNHDA; CDR2 reads SQIVND (reference sequence). This CDR3 is CASRRGLVQDGNTEAFF. CDR3 DNA: TGTGCCAGTAGGAGGGGACTCGTACAAGACGGGAACACTGAAGCTTTCTTT.

In this sample, this clone turned up a few times. V gene TRBV7-9 combines with J gene TRBJ1-1; D remains ambiguous. With 7 bases removed from V and 0 bases from J, the gap between germline ends came to 9 bases. This CDR3 has 13 amino acids. Germline loops: CDR1 SEHNR, CDR2 FQNEAQ (reference sequence). As DNA, the CDR3 is TGTGCCAGCACCAGAGGAATGAACACTGAAGCTTTCTTT. It is translated as CASTRGMNTEAFF.

The rearrangement uses TRBV4-1 and TRBJ2-3, with D possibly matching TRBD2 (6 bases). Germline V gene sequence: CDR1 MGHRA, CDR2 YSYEKL. The CDR3 runs to 15 residues. The V and J ends lost 1 base and 4 bases respectively, with 12 bases between them. CDR3 residues: CASSQGGGFADTQYF. DNA for the CDR3: TGCGCCAGCAGCCAAGGTGGGGGGTTTGCAGATACGCAGTATTTT.

The J gene is TRBJ2-5, the V gene TRBV7-8, with a tentative D call TRBD1 (6 bases). The germline V gene encodes CDR1 SGHVS and CDR2 FQNEAQ. CDR3 length equals 15 residues. V lost 5 bases and J 4 bases, leaving 17 bases between the germline ends. DNA of the CDR3: TGTGCCAGCAGCAGCACAGGGTCTATACCAGAGACCCAGTACTTC. As protein: CASSSTGSIPETQYF.

The rearrangement joins TRBV4-3 to TRBJ2-5; maybe TRBD2 (5 bases). CDR3 length: 13 amino acids. V was pared by 5 bases and J by 0 bases, with 7 bases between. Looked up from germline, CDR1 is LGHNA and CDR2 is YSLEER. The CDR3 DNA reads as TGCGCCAGCAGCTCGGGATACCAAGAGACCCAGTACTTC. This gives the protein CASSSGYQETQYF.

This sequence joins TRBV9 and TRBJ2-3, with 9 positions matching TRBD2. The CDR3 runs 20 residues. The V segment lost 1 base and the J segment 0 bases; nucleotides outside the gene matches: 15. Germline V gene sequence: CDR1 SGDLS, CDR2 YYNGEE. The CDR3 protein is CASSVPGVAGVPRSTDTQYF. The CDR3 DNA reads TGTGCCAGCAGCGTACCAGGGGTAGCGGGGGTCCCAAGGAGCACAGATACGCAGTATTTT.

This chain joins TRBV11-2 and TRBJ1-4; 8 bases match TRBD1. Trimming removed 5 bases from V and 8 bases from J; junction bases left unmatched: 7. Germline-derived CDR1 and CDR2 are SGHAT and FQNNGV. The CDR3 runs to 14 residues. The CDR3: CASSTGQGREKLFF. The CDR3 DNA is TGTGCCAGCAGCACAGGACAGGGCCGGGAAAAACTGTTTTTT.

The chain recombines TRBV6-5 with TRBJ2-3; 11 positions match TRBD2. The CDR3 consists of 15 residues. J was trimmed by 5 bases and V by 5 bases; bases with no gene match: 6. In germline, CDR1 is MNHEY, CDR2 SVGAGI. The CDR3 region has the DNA TGTGCCAGCAGTAGACTAGCGGGGTCCCTAGATACGCAGTATTTT. The encoded protein is CASSRLAGSLDTQYF.

The CDR3 region is CASRLNLVVGDSPLHF. DNA for the CDR3: TGTGCCAGCAGATTAAACTTGGTAGTGGGCGATTCACCCCTCCACTTT. The V call is TRBV7-9, the J call TRBJ1-6; D is undetermined. V dropped 6 bases and J dropped 8 bases, with 20 bases sitting between them. There are 16 residues in the CDR3. CDR1 is SEHNR and CDR2 is FQNEAQ in the germline V gene (reference sequence).

The chain combines TRBV2 with TRBJ1-4; 9 nucleotides align to TRBD1. Germline V gives CDR1 SNHLY, CDR2 FYNNEI. Germline trimming cut 3 bases from V and 4 bases from J; bases unmatched to any gene: 9. CDR3 length: 17 residues. The CDR3 here is CASSEAGQGRGNEKLFF. CDR3 bases: TGTGCCAGCAGTGAGGCGGGACAGGGTAGGGGTAATGAAAAACTGTTTTTT.

This clone has only one observation. V is TRBV19 and J is TRBJ1-5; D is undetermined. Germline V gene data show CDR1 as LNHDA and CDR2 as SQIVND (reference sequence). The CDR3 is 14 amino acids. The V end lost 5 bases, the J end lost 3 bases, and 11 bases lay between the germline ends. The DNA for the CDR3 is TGTGCCAGTAGTTTTCCGGGATACAATCAGCCCCAGCATTTT. Amino acid sequence: CASSFPGYNQPQHF.

CDR3 coding DNA: TGTGCCTGGAGCCAATTCGGGGGGGGAAACACTGAAGCTTTCTTT. Amino acid sequence: CAWSQFGGGNTEAFF. The gene calls are TRBV30 and TRBJ1-1, with a possible D match to TRBD1 (5 bases). Germline V gene sequence: CDR1 GTSNPN, CDR2 SVGIG (reference sequence). The CDR3 runs 15 residues. The ends were cut back, 3 bases at V and 2 bases at J, with 16 bases in the middle.

This clone appeared a few times. V gene TRBV18 combines with J gene TRBJ1-5, with 9 bases lining up with TRBD1. This CDR3 region has 15 residues. V lost 4 bases and J lost 4; bases outside the gene matches: 5. Looked up from germline, CDR1 is KGHSH and CDR2 is LQKENI. CDR3 in amino acids: CASSLGQGTNQPQHF. The DNA of the CDR3 is TGTGCCAGCTCACTTGGACAGGGGACTAATCAGCCCCAGCATTTT.

The rearrangement links TRBV29-1 to TRBJ2-1; 7 nucleotides align to TRBD1. The junction had 3 bases not matched to a gene; V was cut back by 5 bases and J by 2 bases. The CDR3 totals 13 residues. Germline CDR1 SQVTM, CDR2 ANQGSEA. CDR3 in amino acids: CSVLTGTYNEQFF. The CDR3 nucleotides are TGCAGCGTTCTGACAGGGACCTACAATGAGCAGTTCTTC.

CDR3 sequence (DNA): TGTGCCAGCAGTGTATACAGGGGGAATGAGCAGTTCTTC. The encoded protein is CASSVYRGNEQFF. This sequence joins TRBV27 and TRBJ2-1; 8 bases fit TRBD1. The CDR3 loop spans 13 amino acids. After removal of 5 bases from V and 7 bases from J, the junction contained 4 bases not matched to a gene. Germline V lookup: CDR1 MNHEY, CDR2 SMNVEV (reference sequence).

The chain combines TRBV24-1 with TRBJ2-5, with a weak D call TRBD2 (5 bases). The CDR3 consists of 16 residues. V lost 4 bases, J lost 2 bases, and 16 bases lay in between. The germline V gene encodes CDR1 KGHDR and CDR2 SFDVKD. The DNA for the CDR3 is TGTGCCACCAGTGACCCCGCCGGGGATCGGCAAGAGACCCAGTACTTC. Translation gives CATSDPAGDRQETQYF.

This chain connects TRBV2 to TRBJ1-2; TRBD1 might be the D (6 bases). CDR1 is SNHLY, CDR2 FYNNEI, per germline. V dropped 9 bases and J dropped 4 bases, with 18 bases sitting between them. This CDR3 is built from 14 residues. The CDR3 DNA follows: TGTGCCAGTTCCTTACAGGGCTCTACCTATGGCTACACCTTC. Encoded protein: CASSLQGSTYGYTF.

The chain carries TRBV5-1 and TRBJ2-3, with 7 nucleotides matching TRBD2. V was pared by 6 bases and J by 2 bases, with 12 bases of the junction left unmatched. The V gene's germline CDR1 is SGHRS and CDR2 YFSETQ. CDR3 size: 16 residues. CDR3 loop: CASTKGYRGDTDTQYF. The DNA of the CDR3 is TGCGCCAGCACCAAAGGTTACCGGGGGGACACAGATACGCAGTATTTT.